The 6 T cell receptor beta chains below come from one sample, sequenced in a study of regulatory T cells in long-lasting Graves disease. Combining iRepertoire HTBI primers with Arm-PCR of CDR3 regions, the authors built TCR beta libraries. TCRdb reanalysed the multiplex PCR reads using MiXCR and keeps one entry per CDR3 protein. The repertoire includes about 620,000 distinct CDR3 sequences, approximately 15% of them detected once, and 15% to 20% sits in the top ten. The time point here: newly diagnosed GD, antithyroid drugs for less than 3 months. Construction of the TCR library relied on RNA isolated from PBMCs. This sample was shared with a second study, whose subject was T cells in Graves' hyperthyroidism and ophthalmopathy.

Sequencing was performed on peripheral blood mononuclear cells (PBMCs), taken at new diagnosis, from a patient treated with antithyroid drugs. These receptors all come from a woman in her 30s with Graves disease.

This clonotype was recorded many times. V is TRBV6-1 and J is TRBJ2-2, with TRBD2 matching over 7 bases. Germline-derived CDR1 and CDR2 are MNHNS and SASEGT. V was clipped by 4 bases and J by 4 bases; unmatched bases: 6. The CDR3 contains 15 residues. The CDR3 is CASSGRDYSTGELFF. The CDR3, as DNA: TGTGCCAGCAGTGGCCGGGACTACTCCACCGGGGAGCTGTTTTTT.

V is TRBV5-1 and J is TRBJ2-6; maybe TRBD1 (7 bases). Germline CDR1 and CDR2: SGHRS and YFSETQ. The V end was cut by 4 bases, the J end by 3 bases, with 14 bases between. The CDR3 has 16 amino acids. The CDR3 is CASSVTGEVGANVLTF. The CDR3 nucleotides read TGCGCCAGCAGCGTCACAGGGGAGGTTGGGGCCAACGTCCTGACTTTC. The full variable domain, its missing parts supplied by reference TRBV5-1 and TRBJ2-6, is KAGVTQTPRYLIKTRGQQVTLSCSPISGHRSVSWYQQTPGQGLQFLFEYFSETQRNKGNFPGRFSGRQFSNSRSEMNVSTLELGDSALYLCASSVTGEVGANVLTFGAGSRLTVL.

This clonotype was observed many times. This chain joins TRBV11-2 and TRBJ2-1; D tentatively reads TRBD1 or TRBD2 (6 bases each). This CDR3 has 14 amino acids. The ends were cut back, 7 bases at V and 0 bases at J, with 10 bases in the middle. Germline loops: CDR1 SGHAT, CDR2 FQNNGV. In DNA form, the CDR3 reads TGTGCCAGCAAGGGGGGAGACTCCTACAATGAGCAGTTCTTC. This encodes CASKGGDSYNEQFF.

The chain joins TRBV27 to TRBJ2-2; the match to TRBD2 covers 12 bases. The germline V gene encodes CDR1 MNHEY and CDR2 SMNVEV (reference sequence). The CDR3 has 18 amino acids. With 4 bases clipped from V and 2 bases from J, the junction kept 8 bases outside the gene matches. CDR3 nucleotides: TGTGCCAGCAGTTCCGAGACTAGCGGGAGTTTAAACACCGGGGAGCTGTTTTTT. This gives the protein CASSSETSGSLNTGELFF.

This clonotype was recorded many times. The gene calls are TRBV6-4 and TRBJ1-4; D may be TRBD1 (6 bases). With 5 bases removed from V and 7 bases from J, the gap between germline ends came to 14 bases. The CDR3 is made up of 14 amino acids. Germline assignment: CDR1 MRHNA and CDR2 SNTAGT. CDR3 coding DNA: TGTGCCAGCAGTCAACAGGGTATGGGTGAAAAACTGTTTTTT. It specifies CASSQQGMGEKLFF.

This clonotype was seen only a few times. V usage is TRBV6-2 or TRBV6-3 and J usage is TRBJ1-4; D is perhaps TRBD1 (5 bases). The V end lost 0 bases, the J end lost 12 bases, and 17 bases lay between the germline ends. In germline, CDR1 is MNHEY, CDR2 SVGEGT. The CDR3 has 15 amino acids. The CDR3 here is CASSYSGGGNRELFF. The CDR3 nucleotides are TGTGCCAGCAGTTACTCCGGGGGGGGAAATCGGGAACTGTTTTTT.